This T cell receptor (beta chain) comes out of a study of beta chain features in type 1 diabetes. Regarding the study as a whole: Among type 1 diabetes patients, VDJ junctions had fewer insertions and more deletions. In every one of the four CD4+ subsets, TCRB CDR3s were moderately but significantly shorter in Type 1 diabetes patients.

This clone has only a few counts. Its antigen is not known. The germline V gene has CDR1 SGHDT and CDR2 YYEEEE. With 5 bases removed from V and 1 base from J, the gap between germline ends came to 9 bases. The CDR3 runs 13 residues. The purity of all sorted populations exceeded 98%. Since all of the isolated RNA was reverse transcribed, expressed TCRB transcripts were what got sequenced. The table came from immunoSEQ multiplex PCR; TCRdb's copy has only in-frame clones and leaves some out. The sample includes 350,000 to 400,000 clones, over 9.5% seen only once; the top ten take 0.0095% to 0.012%. Sequenced sample: naive CD4+ T cells from blood. The origin of this receptor is a woman aged 18-35 years with type 1 diabetes. The chain links TRBV5-6 to TRBJ1-1, with D unresolved. This CDR3 is CASRSAGNTEAFF. The CDR3 DNA sequence: TGTGCCAGCAGGTCCGCGGGGAACACTGAAGCTTTCTTT.